This T cell receptor (beta chain) is from a study of T cell repertoires in ileal Crohn's disease. About the study: Surgery for a complication: stricturing in about 61%, penetrating in about 39%. General study results and limits: High-frequency clones were more common in sorted CD8 than CD4 cells. Endoscopy was done a median approximately seven months after surgery.

As concerns this clone: What it binds is unknown.

The repertoire was sequenced with immunoSEQ multiplex PCR; TCRdb's copy has only in-frame clones and lacks some. The sample carries 15,000 to 20,000 clones, over 60% recorded once. Time point meaning: neoterminal ileum biopsy at postoperative endoscopy, about 6 months after surgery. Included were adult ileal or ileocolonic Crohn's patients indicated for ileocolonic resection. CDR1 and CDR2 from the germline V gene are SNHLY and FYNNEI. V shed 2 bases, J shed 2 bases, and the junction held 2 bases outside the gene matches. The CDR3 length is 14 residues. This sequence joins TRBV2 and TRBJ2-7, with TRBD1 identical over 8 bases. Sequencing was performed on ileal tissue. The clonotype was recovered from an adult with Crohn's disease. CDR3: CASSEIQGAYEQYF. The CDR3, as DNA: TGTGCCAGCAGTGAAATACAGGGGGCCTACGAGCAGTACTTC.